This T cell receptor beta chain was identified during a study of cytomegalovirus exposure and HLA in healthy donors (dated by TCRdb to about 2017). About the investigation overall: The 670 or so repertoires of the first cohort and the 110 or so validation repertoires were produced on the same platform, according to a later analysis. The study aimed to test whether signatures of past pathogen exposure could be identified by cataloging public T cell receptors. In addition to the first cohort of 666 subjects, a separate validation cohort of around 110 different subjects was used. To predict cytomegalovirus infection status, the study brought together high-throughput TCR immunosequencing, statistical association of individual TCRs with disease status, and machine learning. On the study overall, not on this receptor specifically: In the study, around 160 TCR beta chains were listed as associated with cytomegalovirus. The validation cohort had no HLA typing available for a later analysis, so co-occurrence within that cohort was assessed over all 120 or so repertoires. It was suggested by the authors that the approach could potentially be generalized to other disease states and immunological phenotypes. Of the cluster scores, about 94% were above 0 in a later analysis, which found that TCRs clustered in the first cohort also tended to co-occur in the 110 or so validation repertoires. Cytomegalovirus status was reported to be diagnosed by the classifier with high specificity and sensitivity in both the original and validation cohorts. A few of the identified cytomegalovirus-associated TCR beta chains were confirmed in vitro to be specific for cytomegalovirus antigens. While some public TCRs were present in many individuals, most TCR sequences turned up only very rarely across donors.

Separate from the approximately 670-subject first cohort, the validation cohort of around 130 subjects was the group to which the donors belonged. There are 15 amino acids in the CDR3, from cysteine to phenylalanine inclusive. The read is trimmed to its CDR3 DNA, 45 bases read in frame from base 1. The germline V gene gives CDR1 as SGDLS and CDR2 as YYNGEE. This clone was detected only once. Its recognized antigen is unknown. Compared with germline, one end of the junction differs, possibly owing to a read error. Library creation used the immunoSEQ multiplex PCR assay. The paper's data handling went like this. A statistical classification framework was developed to diagnose cytomegalovirus status using the catalog of TCR beta chain sequences. The source is immuneACCESS, and TCRdb retained only in-frame sequences with V and J called. Part of the clones is not carried over; for the studies checked, unresolved V genes explain less than half of this, and the remainder is unexplained. V and J calls and clone size are given by that table; D and trimming were obtained from the DNA. The sample table records 130,000 to 150,000 clones; almost 85% of these occur just once. Almost 1.5% of the sample goes to the ten largest clones.

The V and J segments used are TRBV9 and TRBJ1-2; a confident D gene designation cannot be given. The source is a woman aged 30 to 39 in good health and CMV-seronegative. The sequencing input was PBMCs. CDR3 sequence: CASSPVPPRLPCLSF. The nucleotides read TGTGCCAGCAGCCCGGTCCCTCCCCGTCTCCCATGTCTCTCCTTC. The CDR3 plus the reference TRBV9 and TRBJ1-2 genes for the other parts give the full variable domain: DSGVTQTPKHLITATGQRVTLRCSPRSGDLSVYWYQQSLDQGLQFLIQYYNGEERAKGNILERFSAQQFPDLHSELNLSSLELGDSALYFCASSPVPPRLPCLSFGSGTRLTVV.